The rows below give T cell receptor beta chains drawn from one sample of a study of blood T cell repertoires in COVID-19. The data were produced by immunoSEQ multiplex PCR, yet TCRdb's version contains in-frame clones alone and is incomplete. The table includes approximately 150,000 clones, 79% detected once. Material: PBMCs or T cells enriched from blood (not recorded which). Source of these receptors: a woman in her 70s in a cohort exposed to, infected with or recovered from COVID-19 (not recorded which). CDR3s include the opening cysteine and the closing phenylalanine or tryptophan. D genes are given only for firm matches. Clone sizes are given selectively: once, few, many, or a class where the clone is expanded.

j_call	cdr3_length	clone_size	d_call	v_call	cdr3_aa	cdr3_nt
TRBJ1-2	12	NA	NA	TRBV6-2/TRBV6-3	CASSTGGRGYTF	TGTGCCAGCAGCACGGGAGGTCGGGGCTACACCTTC
TRBJ2-5	15	NA	NA	TRBV5-1	CASSSARTVQETQYF	TGCGCCAGCAGCTCAGCCCGGACAGTCCAAGAGACCCAGTACTTC
TRBJ2-4	14	few	TRBD1	TRBV10-3	CAISDLTGGDIQYF	TGTGCCATCAGTGACCTGACAGGGGGAGACATTCAGTACTTC
TRBJ1-1	13	NA	NA	TRBV18	CASLGVSNTEAFF	TGTGCCAGCTTAGGAGTTTCGAACACTGAAGCTTTCTTT
TRBJ1-2	13	NA	NA	TRBV11-2	CASSLGGYYGYTF	TGTGCCAGCAGCTTAGGCGGCTACTATGGCTACACCTTC
TRBJ1-2	12	NA	NA	TRBV12-3/TRBV12-4	CASSFGYYGYTF	TGTGCCAGCAGTTTCGGGTACTATGGCTACACCTTC
TRBJ1-4	14	NA	NA	TRBV10-2	CASSESNGLEKLFF	TGCGCCAGCAGTGAGTCGAACGGACTAGAAAAACTGTTTTTT
TRBJ1-2	13	NA	NA	TRBV5-1	CASSLYGDGGYTF	TGCGCCAGCAGCTTGTACGGGGATGGGGGCTACACCTTC
TRBJ1-1	13	once	TRBD1	TRBV19	CASSPTDRAEAFF	TGTGCCAGTAGTCCGACGGACAGGGCTGAAGCTTTCTTT
TRBJ1-3	16	NA	TRBD1	TRBV3-1/TRBV3-2	CASSQSDRGPGNTIYF	TGTGCCAGCAGCCAATCGGACAGGGGCCCTGGAAACACCATATATTTT
TRBJ2-4	22	NA	NA	TRBV21-1	CASSPFTGTAWGGGYDKNIQYF	TGTGCCAGCAGCCCCTTCACGGGAACAGCATGGGGAGGAGGGTATGACAAAAACATTCAGTACTTC
TRBJ2-1	12	NA	NA	TRBV11-2	CASSFPGTSSFF	TGTGCCAGCAGCTTCCCCGGGACAAGTTCGTTCTTC
TRBJ2-3	17	few	TRBD1	TRBV11-3	CASSLRGTGDGSDTQYF	TGTGCCAGCAGCTTAAGAGGGACAGGGGATGGGTCAGATACGCAGTATTTT
TRBJ2-3	16	NA	NA	TRBV13	CATTPIGYDLGDTQYF	TGTGCCACCACACCGATCGGGTACGATTTAGGAGATACGCAGTATTTT
TRBJ2-1	18	NA	TRBD2	TRBV7-9	CASSLVGLAGRFYNEQFF	TGTGCCAGCAGCTTAGTAGGACTAGCGGGGAGGTTCTACAATGAGCAGTTCTTC
TRBJ2-4	16	once	TRBD1	TRBV6-5	CASSYSTGGPKNIQYF	TGTGCCAGCAGTTACTCGACAGGGGGTCCCAAAAACATTCAGTACTTC
TRBJ1-1	14	NA	NA	TRBV18	CASSPPATGTEAFF	TGTGCCAGCTCACCACCGGCGACAGGAACTGAAGCTTTCTTT
TRBJ2-7	14	few	TRBD2	TRBV7-8	CASSSGLAVYEQYF	TGTGCCAGCAGCTCGGGACTAGCGGTCTACGAGCAGTACTTC
TRBJ2-7	12	NA	NA	TRBV11-3	CASSIQGDEQYF	TGTGCCAGCAGTATACAGGGTGACGAGCAGTACTTC
TRBJ2-1	14	NA	NA	TRBV7-8	CASSRISSNNEQFF	TGTGCCAGCAGCCGTATTAGCAGTAACAATGAGCAGTTCTTC
TRBJ1-1	12	few	NA	TRBV7-2	CASSLVLTEAFF	TGTGCCAGCAGCTTAGTCCTGACAGAAGCTTTCTTT
TRBJ2-7	14	once	NA	TRBV19	CASSMNRDQNEQYF	TGTGCCAGTAGTATGAACAGGGATCAGAACGAGCAGTACTTC
TRBJ2-1	15	NA	TRBD2	TRBV7-2	CASSLAAGVGIEQFF	TGTGCCAGCAGCTTAGCGGCGGGAGTCGGTATTGAGCAGTTCTTC
TRBJ2-3	17	NA	TRBD2	TRBV4-1	CASSQARGAGVAYTQYF	TGCGCCAGCAGCCAAGCGCGAGGAGCGGGAGTAGCATATACGCAGTATTTT
TRBJ2-3	17	NA	TRBD2	TRBV11-3	CASSLGTSGRPTDTQYF	TGTGCCAGCAGCTTAGGTACTAGCGGGAGACCCACAGATACGCAGTATTTT
TRBJ1-1	13	NA	NA	TRBV7-2	CASSSGQNTEAFF	TGTGCCAGCAGCTCAGGGCAGAACACTGAAGCTTTCTTT
TRBJ2-7	15	NA	TRBD1	TRBV11-2	CASSLRTGRFYEQYF	TGTGCCAGCAGCCTGAGGACAGGAAGATTCTACGAGCAGTACTTC
TRBJ1-3	15	once	TRBD1	TRBV5-1	CASSWGQTGGNTIYF	TGCGCCAGCAGCTGGGGACAGACAGGGGGAAACACCATATATTTT
TRBJ2-1	16	NA	TRBD2	TRBV7-3	CASSVKGLAGLREQFF	TGTGCCAGCAGCGTAAAGGGACTAGCGGGACTCCGGGAGCAGTTCTTC
TRBJ2-3	13	NA	TRBD2	TRBV6-4	CASSETSGSTQYF	TGTGCCAGCAGTGAGACTAGCGGGAGTACGCAGTATTTT
TRBJ2-1	16	NA	TRBD2	TRBV25-1	CASSEMRAGGLNEQFF	TGTGCCAGCAGTGAAATGAGGGCGGGAGGTCTCAATGAGCAGTTCTTC
TRBJ1-2	14	NA	TRBD1	TRBV6-2/TRBV6-3	CASSQTGPRGGYTF	TGTGCCAGCAGCCAGACAGGGCCACGGGGAGGCTACACCTTC
TRBJ2-3	17	NA	NA	TRBV27	CASSRSLTRRNTDTQYF	TGTGCCAGCAGTCGATCCTTGACTAGGAGAAACACAGATACGCAGTATTTT
TRBJ1-4	14	NA	NA	TRBV5-5	CASSLGQIREKLFF	TGTGCCAGCAGCTTGGGACAGATTAGGGAAAAACTGTTTTTT
TRBJ2-3	16	NA	NA	TRBV18	CASSPNQGRSTDTQYF	TGTGCCAGCTCACCGAACCAGGGGCGATCCACAGATACGCAGTATTTT
TRBJ1-6	15	NA	TRBD1	TRBV3-1/TRBV3-2	CASSRTTGLGSPLHF	TGTGCCAGCAGCCGAACGACAGGGTTAGGTTCACCCCTCCACTTT
TRBJ2-3	19	NA	TRBD2	TRBV3-1/TRBV3-2	CASSQAKIRLAGGTDTQYF	TGTGCCAGCAGCCAAGCCAAAATACGACTAGCGGGAGGCACAGATACGCAGTATTTT
TRBJ2-1	15	NA	TRBD1	TRBV11-1	CASSLGQGSYNEQFF	TGTGCCAGCAGCTTGGGACAGGGTTCCTACAATGAGCAGTTCTTC
TRBJ1-6	15	NA	TRBD1	TRBV7-9	CASSLWTGSNSPLHF	TGTGCCAGCAGCTTATGGACAGGGTCGAATTCACCCCTCCACTTT
TRBJ2-7	13	NA	NA	TRBV28	CASSFGGLYEQYF	TGTGCCAGCAGTTTCGGGGGGCTCTACGAGCAGTACTTC
TRBJ1-2	13	few	NA	TRBV7-2	CASSPMDSYGYTF	TGTGCCAGCAGCCCTATGGACAGTTATGGCTACACCTTC
TRBJ1-6	12	NA	NA	TRBV5-6	CASSVRVSPLHF	TGTGCCAGCAGCGTCCGGGTTTCACCCCTCCACTTT
TRBJ1-5	16	NA	TRBD1	TRBV19	CASTQGGTGFSQPQHF	TGTGCCAGTACCCAAGGGGGGACAGGGTTCTCTCAGCCCCAGCATTTT
TRBJ1-4	13	NA	NA	TRBV7-2	CASSFGTTEKLFF	TGTGCCAGCAGCTTCGGGACAACGGAAAAACTGTTTTTT
TRBJ2-5	14	NA	NA	TRBV28	CASSLGSIQETQYF	TGTGCCAGCAGTTTGGGCAGTATCCAAGAGACCCAGTACTTC
TRBJ2-2	16	NA	TRBD2	TRBV7-2	CASSLWAGEGTGELFF	TGTGCCAGCAGCTTGTGGGCGGGAGAGGGAACCGGGGAGCTGTTTTTT